This T cell receptor (beta chain) was retrieved from a study of CD8 T cells in Susac syndrome. This clonotype was observed once. The CDR3 loop spans 16 amino acids. The V segment lost 3 bases and the J segment 2 bases; nucleotides outside the gene matches: 7. Germline values: CDR1 SGHNT, CDR2 YYREEE (reference sequence). TCR beta sequencing covered blood CD8+ and CD4+ T cells. Each multiple sclerosis control was a treatment-naive patient with relapsing-remitting disease that was either stable or active. FACS was used to enrich TEMRA cells, whereas the CD8+ and CD4+ T cells were obtained by negative isolation. Reverse transcription used about 0.45 to 1 ug RNA and random hexamers. A multiplex approach, immunoSEQ multiplex PCR, amplified TCR beta CDR3 across 54 Vbeta and 13 Jbeta. TCRdb fed the immunoSEQ multiplex PCR reads into MiXCR, producing one record per CDR3 protein. The sample contains almost 450,000 distinct CDR3 sequences, approximately 85% of which appear only once.

This clonotype was obtained from a human donor with multiple sclerosis. Sequencing was done on a sample of CD8+ T cells from PBMCs. The J gene is TRBJ1-4, the V gene TRBV5-4; TRBD1 matches at 7 bases. The chain's CDR3 is CASSSDREVTNEKLFF. The CDR3, as DNA: TGTGCCAGCAGCTCCGACAGGGAGGTGACTAATGAAAAACTGTTTTTT.